This TCR beta chain stems from a study of cytomegalovirus exposure and HLA in healthy donors. General observations from the study: Under in vitro conditions, a few CMV-associated chains were confirmed as specific for CMV antigens. Generally TCR sequences proved uncommon, though certain public TCRs appeared in numerous donors.

Worth noting for this clone: Antigen: not known.

The V gene end was trimmed by 7 bases and the J gene end by 7 bases; junction bases not matched to a gene: 8. CDR1 and CDR2 (germline): SNHLY, FYNNEI. The CDR3 totals 14 residues. Sequencing was performed with immunoSEQ multiplex PCR; in TCRdb, only in-frame clones are kept and a portion is missing. Counted here are about 44,000 clones, 80% to 95% occurring once; the ten biggest clones make up around 2.1%. The receptor was isolated from a woman aged 18-29 years in good health and CMV-seronegative. The rearrangement uses TRBV2 and TRBJ2-3; 10 bases are shared with TRBD2. The sequenced sample was PBMCs. CDR3 sequence: CASTERGGQNTQYF. The DNA of the CDR3 is TGTGCCAGCACGGAGCGGGGGGGCCAGAATACGCAGTATTTT.